These T cell receptor beta chains were read from a single sample in a study of OX40 agonist ivuxolimab in advanced cancers. Using immunoSEQ multiplex PCR, the repertoire was profiled, and TCRdb retains in-frame clones only, with some absent. The data contain more than 55,000 clones, 86% of them singletons. Sequenced material: CD4+ or CD8+ T cells sorted from blood, taken in a trial of the OX40 agonist ivuxolimab. The source of these receptors is an adult with an advanced solid tumor such as melanoma, head and neck, liver or kidney cancer. CDR3s leave out the opening cysteine and the closing phenylalanine or tryptophan. Each record gives: V gene, D gene, J gene, clone size, CDR3 protein. The D gene is left open where the match is weak. Clone size is given for some rows only: seen once, a few or many times, or a class if the clone is expanded.

TRBV11-2	.	TRBJ1-3	.	ASSLRALILDSGNTIY
TRBV9	TRBD2	TRBJ2-2	.	ASSVDSGSFTGELF
TRBV27	TRBD2	TRBJ2-6	.	ASSFAGGSGANVLT
TRBV11-2	.	TRBJ1-3	.	ASSDGGNTIY
TRBV12-1	.	TRBJ2-1	.	ASSKGLAVTYNEQF
TRBV7-3	TRBD2	TRBJ2-3	.	ASSLVAGGGTDTQY
TRBV10-2	.	TRBJ2-7	.	ASSVVAASSYEQY
TRBV7-8	TRBD2	TRBJ2-7	.	ASSPTSGAYEQY
TRBV18	.	TRBJ2-2	.	ASSPRAENTGELF
TRBV11-2	TRBD2	TRBJ2-7	.	ASSRTGTSGYEQY
TRBV5-1	.	TRBJ1-1	.	ASSPGGARLNTEAF
TRBV6-5	.	TRBJ2-1	.	ASNLEGSNEQF
TRBV2	TRBD1	TRBJ2-5	.	ASTEGAAQETQY
TRBV28	.	TRBJ2-5	.	ASSPFTGNPETQY
TRBV28	.	TRBJ2-3	.	ASSLQGSTDTQY
TRBV5-1	.	TRBJ2-1	once	ASIPFEGRDNYNEQF
TRBV5-1	TRBD2	TRBJ2-1	few	ASSLRGLAGVGEQF
TRBV10-3	.	TRBJ1-2	.	AISYLIEGDGYT
TRBV10-1	.	TRBJ1-1	.	ASSESRTNTEAF
TRBV30	.	TRBJ1-1	.	ALRWGRYTEAF
TRBV9	TRBD2	TRBJ2-1	.	ASSVTLGLAGGAINNEQF
TRBV28	TRBD1	TRBJ1-2	.	ASRRQGNNYGYT
TRBV5-8	TRBD2	TRBJ2-5	.	ASSYKRGGLETQY
TRBV29-1	.	TRBJ2-5	.	SVDRGSGSETQY
TRBV19	.	TRBJ2-1	.	ASSPGTAYNEQF
TRBV4-2	.	TRBJ2-1	.	ASSHDRDNEQF
TRBV18	TRBD2	TRBJ2-2	.	ASSSPGLAGAGELF
TRBV6-1	TRBD1	TRBJ2-7	.	ASRRDRGNYEQY
TRBV18	.	TRBJ2-7	.	ASSPGSSPPYEQY
TRBV10-2	.	TRBJ1-1	.	ASSLGEKTEAF
TRBV19	.	TRBJ1-2	.	ASSITATVLYGYT
TRBV18	.	TRBJ2-4	.	ASSGDEMGAKNIQY
TRBV6-5	.	TRBJ1-1	.	ASSPQGDTEAF
TRBV6-1	.	TRBJ1-6	.	AISRDNNSPLH
TRBV5-1	.	TRBJ1-4	.	ASSLTATNEKLF
TRBV2	TRBD1	TRBJ1-2	once	ASSEEQGMDGYT
TRBV9	TRBD2	TRBJ2-1	.	ASSSRLAGGDEQF
TRBV7-2	TRBD1	TRBJ1-2	.	ASSPTTGGFDGYT
TRBV6-1	.	TRBJ2-5	.	ASSESMGWTQY
TRBV2	.	TRBJ2-3	.	ASTERTDTQY
TRBV19	.	TRBJ2-3	once	ASSKGAPDTQY
TRBV4-2	TRBD1	TRBJ1-4	once	ASSEDRGTYNEKLF
TRBV6-6	.	TRBJ1-5	.	ASSPGSNQPQH
TRBV6-5	.	TRBJ1-2	.	ASSAVLQGRGYT
TRBV7-9	.	TRBJ2-3	.	ASSFQDSSTDTQY
TRBV9	.	TRBJ2-2	.	ASSSSGELF
TRBV2	.	TRBJ2-1	few	ASPQGLGSWNNEQF
TRBV15	TRBD1	TRBJ1-5	.	ATSRAQGASNQPQH
TRBV29-1	TRBD2	TRBJ2-1	.	SVEAASGSSYNEQF
TRBV9	.	TRBJ2-2	.	ASSVTGITGELF
TRBV7-3	.	TRBJ2-2	.	ASSLHHTANTGELF
TRBV27	.	TRBJ1-4	.	ASSEHSPEYEKLF
TRBV14	TRBD1	TRBJ2-5	.	ASRGQGAGETQY
TRBV2	.	TRBJ2-6	.	ASSEEGGPGANVLT
TRBV28	TRBD2	TRBJ2-1	.	ASSPGLAGNNEQF